A selection of T cell receptor beta chains follows, all from one sample in a study of T cell responses to AZD1222 COVID-19 vaccine. This table comes from immunoSEQ multiplex PCR, and its TCRdb copy is limited to in-frame clones, with some not included. The sample has tens of thousands of clones, 88% seen once. The sample was peripheral blood, taken 28 days after the second AZD1222 dose. The receptor source for this set is an adult who received the AZD1222 COVID-19 vaccine. Each CDR3 is given with its conserved first and last residue. The D gene is left open where the match is weak. Clone size is not always given. Where it is, it says once, few, many or a class for expanded clones.

size	V	D	J	length	DNA	CDR3
NA	TRBV10-3	NA	TRBJ2-2	14	TGTGCCATCACCCCCGACGTCCAGCGCGGGGAGCTGTTTTTT	CAITPDVQRGELFF
few	TRBV7-3	NA	TRBJ2-2	15	TGTGCCAGCAGCAAGGGGGGTTATTACACCGGGGAGCTGTTTTTT	CASSKGGYYTGELFF
few	TRBV6-5	TRBD1	TRBJ2-7	16	TGTGCCAGCAGTTACTCTGGGACAGGGGGCCTCTACGAGCAGTACTTC	CASSYSGTGGLYEQYF
NA	TRBV28	TRBD2	TRBJ2-1	16	TGTGCCAGCAGTTCAACTCCTAGCGGGGGGGTCAATGAGCAGTTCTTC	CASSSTPSGGVNEQFF
once	TRBV27	TRBD2	TRBJ2-5	16	TGTGCCAGCAACCTCTGGGCTAGCGGGGGGGAAGAGACCCAGTACTTC	CASNLWASGGEETQYF
NA	TRBV18	TRBD1	TRBJ2-5	15	TGTGCCAGCTCACCAAGGGATGGGACAGGAGAGACCCAGTACTTC	CASSPRDGTGETQYF
NA	TRBV7-2	NA	TRBJ2-3	14	TGTGCCAGCAGCTTTGACCGGGAGTCGGATACGCAGTATTTT	CASSFDRESDTQYF
NA	TRBV5-4	NA	TRBJ1-4	13	TGTGCCAGCAGCTTGGCAGGGGATGAAAAACTGTTTTTT	CASSLAGDEKLFF
NA	TRBV15	NA	TRBJ1-5	16	TGTGCCACCAGCAGAGATAGGGCAGGGGGCAATCAGCCCCAGCATTTT	CATSRDRAGGNQPQHF
NA	TRBV27	NA	TRBJ2-5	14	TGTGCCAGCAGTTCCCTGGGGGGCCGGGAGACCCAGTACTTC	CASSSLGGRETQYF
NA	TRBV18	TRBD1	TRBJ1-1	14	TGTGCCAGCTCTCAGGGGGCGAGGGACACTGAAGCTTTCTTT	CASSQGARDTEAFF
NA	TRBV6-5	NA	TRBJ1-2	13	TGTGCCAGCAGGGAGGACGCCAACTATGGCTACACCTTC	CASREDANYGYTF
NA	TRBV7-2	NA	TRBJ2-1	14	TGTGCCAGCAGCTTAAGTCCTACTACAGACAAGCAGTTCTTC	CASSLSPTTDKQFF
NA	TRBV15	NA	TRBJ1-4	14	TGTGCCACCAGCAGAGACAGGGGAGCCGAAAAACTGTTTTTT	CATSRDRGAEKLFF
NA	TRBV7-9	NA	TRBJ1-2	13	TGTGCCAGCAGCTCGGACTTCACCTATGGCTACACCTTC	CASSSDFTYGYTF
once	TRBV7-2	NA	TRBJ2-1	11	TGTGCCAGCAGTTTCGACAGTGAGCAGTTCTTC	CASSFDSEQFF
NA	TRBV25-1	TRBD2	TRBJ2-5	13	TGTGCCAGCAATACAGCGGGGGGAGGGACCCAGTACTTC	CASNTAGGGTQYF
NA	TRBV2	NA	TRBJ2-5	12	TGTGCCAGCATTCTCAGGGGAGAGACCCAGTACTTC	CASILRGETQYF
NA	TRBV28	NA	TRBJ2-3	16	TGTGCCAGCAGTACCGGAGGGAGGGGGCGCACAGATACGCAGTATTTT	CASSTGGRGRTDTQYF
once	TRBV15	NA	TRBJ1-2	12	TGTGCCACCAGCAGAGACGCGGGTGGCTACACCTTC	CATSRDAGGYTF